The 27 T cell receptor beta chains reported below all come from one sample, sequenced in a study of T cell responses to AZD1222 COVID-19 vaccine. The assay was immunoSEQ multiplex PCR, and TCRdb's table has in-frame clones only and misses some. In the table there are around 160,000 clones, over 80% of which are singletons. The sequencing used peripheral blood, collected on day 0 of MenACWY control vaccination. Receptor source: an adult in good health.

The CDR3 DNA follows: TGCGCCAGCAGCTCTGGCTCAGGGGTTGAAGCTTTCTTT. Residues: CASSSGSGVEAFF. The V gene is TRBV5-1, the J gene TRBJ1-1; a possible D gene is TRBD1 (6 bases). Germline V gene lookup returns CDR1 SGHRS and CDR2 YFSETQ. CDR3 length equals 13 residues. V shed 3 bases and J shed 7 bases, with 13 bases lying between them.

The V gene is TRBV2, the J gene TRBJ2-7; possible D gene TRBD1, 6 bases. Germline CDR1 and CDR2: SNHLY and FYNNEI. This CDR3 is built from 13 residues. V lost 4 bases, J lost 3 bases, and 10 bases lay in between. The CDR3 sequence is CASSVEGVYEQYF. CDR3 sequence (DNA): TGTGCCAGCAGTGTCGAGGGGGTCTACGAGCAGTACTTC.

This chain links TRBV7-8 with TRBJ2-2; TRBD2 aligns across 8 bases. This CDR3 is 16 amino acids long. Germline values: CDR1 SGHVS, CDR2 FQNEAQ. V trimming: 4 bases; J trimming: 4 bases; junction bases outside the gene matches: 8. DNA for the CDR3: TGTGCCAGCAGCTCCAGGACTAGCTATGGCACCGGGGAGCTGTTTTTT. It translates to CASSSRTSYGTGELFF.

The gene calls are TRBV9 and TRBJ1-3; TRBD1 matches at 7 bases. CDR1 SGDLS and CDR2 YYNGEE come from the germline V gene. Unmatched junction bases numbered 6, after V lost 3 bases and J lost 0 bases. The CDR3 is 16 amino acids. The CDR3 is CASSAQGQTSGNTIYF. As DNA, the CDR3 is TGTGCCAGCAGCGCCCAGGGACAGACCTCTGGAAACACCATATATTTT.

This CDR3 is CASSFPGLAGGRGETQYF. For the CDR3, the DNA is TGTGCCAGCAGCTTTCCGGGACTAGCGGGGGGTCGCGGAGAGACCCAGTACTTC. The chain uses TRBV7-9 and TRBJ2-5; the match to TRBD2 covers 15 bases. CDR1 SEHNR and CDR2 FQNEAQ come from the germline V gene (reference sequence). V was clipped by 3 bases and J by 4 bases; unmatched bases: 9. This CDR3 has 18 residues.

The chain employs TRBV5-1 and TRBJ1-3, with unresolved D. Trimming removed 2 bases at V and 0 bases at J, with 9 bases between. The CDR3 sequence is 15 residues long. The germline gives CDR1 SGHRS, CDR2 YFSETQ. The CDR3 sequence is CASSLYRPSGNTIYF. The CDR3 DNA is TGCGCCAGCAGCTTATATAGGCCCTCTGGAAACACCATATATTTT.

The chain combines TRBV18 with TRBJ2-1; D uncertain. Germline CDR1 is KGHSH and CDR2 is LQKENI. The CDR3 is 15 residues long. Trimming took 4 bases from V and 1 from J, leaving 11 bases between them. This chain's CDR3 is CASSLSGLSYNEQFF. The DNA of the CDR3 is TGTGCCAGCTCACTCTCGGGTCTATCCTACAATGAGCAGTTCTTC.

The chain employs TRBV4-2 and TRBJ1-5, with D maybe TRBD1 (5 bases). The CDR3 is 16 amino acids. CDR1 and CDR2 (germline): LGHNA, YNFKEQ. Trimming removed 0 bases at V and 4 bases at J, with 13 bases between. The CDR3 is CASSQEGLEWNQPQHF. The CDR3 DNA is TGTGCCAGCAGCCAAGAGGGGCTCGAGTGGAATCAGCCCCAGCATTTT.

The chain joins TRBV7-9 to TRBJ1-4; 12 bases align to TRBD1. The germline V gene encodes CDR1 SEHNR and CDR2 FQNEAQ (reference sequence). V lost 1 base to trimming and J lost 8 bases; unmatched junction nucleotides: 8. The CDR3 is 17 amino acids. Written as DNA, the CDR3 is TGTGCCAGCAGCTTAGTTGGGACAGGGGGCGCAGGAGAAAAACTGTTTTTT. Translating gives CASSLVGTGGAGEKLFF.

This rearrangement joins TRBV28 to TRBJ2-7; 7 positions agree with TRBD1. This CDR3 spans 16 amino acids. J gave up 2 bases and V 6 bases, and 13 bases lay outside the gene matches. Germline-derived CDR1 and CDR2 are MDHEN and SYDVKM. The CDR3 bases are TGTGCCAGCAGCAAAGATACCGGGACAGTAGCCTACGAGCAGTACTTC. This sequence encodes CASSKDTGTVAYEQYF.

This sequence joins TRBV6-1 and TRBJ2-7; 8 nucleotides agree with TRBD1. Germline loops: CDR1 MNHNS, CDR2 SASEGT. The CDR3 loop spans 14 amino acids. The V gene end was trimmed by 3 bases and the J gene end by 4 bases; junction bases not matched to a gene: 5. The DNA for the CDR3 is TGTGCCAGCAGTGACGGGACAGGCGGTTACGAGCAGTACTTC. Its translation: CASSDGTGGYEQYF.

This chain uses TRBV11-2 with TRBJ1-1; D uncertain. V gave up 1 base and J gave up 4 bases, with 7 bases separating them. The CDR3 totals 13 residues. Germline V lookup: CDR1 SGHAT, CDR2 FQNNGV. The CDR3 DNA reads as TGTGCCAGCAGCTTAGGCAGCGGCACTGAAGCTTTCTTT. It is translated as CASSLGSGTEAFF.

This chain joins TRBV10-2 and TRBJ1-5; possibly TRBD1 for D (6 bases). The CDR3 has 15 amino acids. V shed 2 bases and J shed 0 bases, with 8 bases lying between them. Per germline, CDR1 WSHSY and CDR2 SAAADI. The CDR3 bases are TGCGCCAGCAGTGAGGTGGGACATAGCAATCAGCCCCAGCATTTT. It is translated as CASSEVGHSNQPQHF.

CDR3 sequence: CASSLYSLGSPLHF. Written as DNA, the CDR3 is TGTGCCAGCTCACTTTACTCTTTAGGATCACCCCTCCACTTT. J is TRBJ1-6 and V is TRBV18; D is undetermined. Trimming stripped 4 bases from V and 10 bases from J, with 14 bases between. This CDR3 comprises 14 residues. From germline, CDR1 is KGHSH and CDR2 LQKENI.

The chain recombines TRBV6-1 with TRBJ2-1, with D perhaps matching TRBD1 (5 bases). The CDR3 length is 12 residues. Germline V gene sequence: CDR1 MNHNS, CDR2 SASEGT. V gave up 3 bases and J gave up 5 bases, with 5 bases separating them. The CDR3 protein is CASSDRDNEQFF. In nucleotides, the CDR3 is TGTGCCAGCAGTGACAGGGACAATGAGCAGTTCTTC.

This clone was recorded once. The chain couples TRBV7-6 to TRBJ1-4; D gene unclear. Trimming removed 1 base at V and 4 bases at J, with 10 bases between. The CDR3 loop spans 15 amino acids. Per germline, CDR1 SGHVS and CDR2 FNYEAQ. In DNA, the CDR3 is TGTGCCAGCAGCTTAGGAGGGCGGAATAATGAAAAACTGTTTTTT. It specifies CASSLGGRNNEKLFF. The full variable domain, rest sourced from reference TRBV7-6 and TRBJ1-4, is GAGVSQSPRYKVTKRGQDVALRCDPISGHVSLYWYRQALGQGPEFLTYFNYEAQQDKSGLPNDRFSAERPEGSISTLTIQRTEQRDSAMYRCASSLGGRNNEKLFFGSGTQLSVL.

The chain combines TRBV7-3 with TRBJ2-1, with D maybe TRBD2 (6 bases). The CDR3 is 15 amino acids. Germline V CDR1 and CDR2: SGHTA, FQGTGA. V shed 5 bases and J shed 1 base, with 12 bases lying between them. The CDR3 DNA reads as TGTGCCAGCAGCGGGGGGAGCGGGTCCTACAATGAGCAGTTCTTC. It encodes CASSGGSGSYNEQFF.

The J gene is TRBJ1-5, the V gene TRBV6-1, with 8 nucleotides matching TRBD1. The J segment lost 7 bases and the V segment lost 0 bases, leaving 8 bases of the junction unmatched. This CDR3 spans 16 amino acids. In germline, CDR1 is MNHNS, CDR2 SASEGT. CDR3 protein: CASSEAVQGAGQPQHF. The CDR3 bases are TGTGCCAGCAGTGAAGCTGTCCAGGGGGCTGGGCAGCCCCAGCATTTT.

In this sample, this clone turned up once. The CDR3 here is CAWSVWGQGLRTEAFF. The DNA of the CDR3 is TGTGCCTGGAGTGTATGGGGACAGGGGTTGCGCACTGAAGCTTTCTTT. The V and J genes are TRBV30 and TRBJ1-1; 10 nucleotides align to TRBD1. V lost 0 bases and J lost 4; bases outside the gene matches: 8. The CDR3 has 16 residues. CDR1 is GTSNPN and CDR2 is SVGIG in the germline V gene (reference sequence).

This clone was seen more than once but under ten times. The rearrangement uses TRBV4-2 and TRBJ2-1; D is ambiguous. The germline V gene has CDR1 LGHNA and CDR2 YNFKEQ. V shed 2 bases and J shed 6 bases, with 2 bases lying between them. There are 11 residues in the CDR3. CDR3 bases: TGTGCCAGCAGCCAAATCAATGAGCAGTTCTTC. Protein: CASSQINEQFF.

The chain uses TRBV11-3 and TRBJ2-7; 7 bases fit TRBD1. CDR3 length: 15 residues. The germline gives CDR1 SGHNT, CDR2 YENEEA. J gave up 2 bases and V 5 bases, and 9 bases lay outside the gene matches. This CDR3 reads CASSLMTGTAYEQYF. The CDR3 DNA reads TGTGCCAGCAGCCTCATGACAGGGACAGCCTACGAGCAGTACTTC. Looking up the rest from reference TRBV11-3 and TRBJ2-7 gives the full variable domain: EAGVVQSPRYKIIEKKQPVAFWCNPISGHNTLYWYLQNLGQGPELLIRYENEEAVDDSQLPKDRFSAERLKGVDSTLKIQPAELGDSAVYLCASSLMTGTAYEQYFGPGTRLTVT.

The chain employs TRBV14 and TRBJ1-1, with TRBD1 as a possible D gene (6 bases). This CDR3 contains 13 residues. The V gene lost 4 bases and the J gene lost 5 bases, with 11 bases spanning the gap. CDR1 and CDR2 (germline): SGHDN, FVKESK. CDR3 protein: CASSRGTRTEAFF. The CDR3 bases are TGTGCCAGCAGCCGGGGGACAAGGACTGAAGCTTTCTTT. The full variable domain, its missing parts supplied by reference TRBV14 and TRBJ1-1, is EAGVTQFPSHSVIEKGQTVTLRCDPISGHDNLYWYRRVMGKEIKFLLHFVKESKQDESGMPNNRFLAERTGGTYSTLKVQPAELEDSGVYFCASSRGTRTEAFFGQGTRLTVV.

This clone was counted between two and nine times. The V and J genes are TRBV4-2 and TRBJ1-3, with TRBD1 as a possible D gene (5 bases). The CDR3 spans 15 residues. Germline assignment: CDR1 LGHNA and CDR2 YNFKEQ. V lost 0 bases and J 4 bases, leaving 10 bases between the germline ends. CDR3 residues: CASSQEEGSGNTIYF. The CDR3 DNA is TGTGCCAGCAGCCAAGAAGAGGGGAGCGGAAACACCATATATTTT.

The chain links TRBV4-1 to TRBJ1-2; D might be TRBD1 (5 bases). Trimming left V 4 bases short and J 6 bases short, with 12 bases between. Germline V gives CDR1 MGHRA, CDR2 YSYEKL. The CDR3 has 13 residues. The CDR3 region has the DNA TGCGCCAGCAGCCCCCGTGGGGCGGATGGCTACACCTTC. Translation gives CASSPRGADGYTF.

The V gene is TRBV11-3, the J gene TRBJ1-2, with TRBD1 matching over 8 bases. The CDR3 sequence is 16 residues long. Germline V gives CDR1 SGHNT, CDR2 YENEEA. V was pared by 0 bases and J by 3 bases, with 6 bases of the junction left unmatched. The CDR3 region has the DNA TGTGCCAGCAGCTTAGATCTCGACAGGGGAGACTATGGCTACACCTTC. As protein: CASSLDLDRGDYGYTF.

The rearrangement links TRBV6-5 to TRBJ1-1; D is perhaps TRBD1 (6 bases). The CDR3 extends over 12 amino acids. The germline V gene has CDR1 MNHEY and CDR2 SVGAGI. V dropped 5 bases and J dropped 10 bases, with 14 bases sitting between them. CDR3 protein: CASSRVGGGAFF. CDR3 in DNA: TGTGCCAGCAGTCGGGTGGGAGGGGGAGCTTTCTTT.

The chain has TRBV27 and TRBJ2-7; D remains unclear. Trimming removed 1 base from V and 6 bases from J, with 10 bases in between. CDR1 MNHEY and CDR2 SMNVEV come from the germline V gene (reference sequence). The CDR3 loop spans 13 amino acids. This chain's CDR3 is CASSLWAGSEQYF. The CDR3 coding sequence is TGTGCCAGCAGTTTATGGGCAGGTAGCGAGCAGTACTTC.